The 17 T cell receptor beta chains presented below share a single source sample, sequenced in a study of cytomegalovirus exposure and HLA in healthy donors. 60 Vbeta and 13 Jbeta primers were used in PCR. Sequencing used immunoSEQ multiplex PCR; TCRdb keeps in-frame clones, though not all of them. This sample has roughly 76,000 clones, with 86% found just once. The sequencing input was PBMCs. These receptor sequences come from a woman in her twenties or thirties in good health and CMV-seronegative.

The V and J genes are TRBV28 and TRBJ1-2, with TRBD1 matching 7 bases. Germline V gene sequence: CDR1 MDHEN, CDR2 SYDVKM. The J segment lost 4 bases and the V segment lost 6 bases, leaving 5 bases of the junction unmatched. CDR3 length: 13 amino acids. The CDR3 here is CASSAGTVYGYTF. The CDR3, as DNA: TGTGCCAGCAGCGCCGGGACAGTCTATGGCTACACCTTC.

This chain links TRBV14 with TRBJ1-3; weak D call: TRBD1 (6 bases). The CDR3 totals 17 residues. Germline lookup yields CDR1 SGHDN and CDR2 FVKESK. The germline V and J ends were trimmed by 4 bases and 1 base, with 17 bases remaining between them. The CDR3 loop is CASSLAGFDRSGNTIYF. The CDR3 nucleotides are TGTGCCAGCAGCCTCGCAGGGTTTGACAGGTCTGGAAACACCATATATTTT.

This clone was picked up one time. The rearrangement links TRBV6-1 to TRBJ2-7; D uncertain. Germline CDR1 MNHNS, CDR2 SASEGT. This CDR3 is 11 amino acids long. With 5 bases removed from V and 6 bases from J, the gap between germline ends came to 8 bases. Here the CDR3 reads CASSYHSEQYF. The CDR3 coding sequence is TGTGCCAGCAGTTACCACTCCGAGCAGTACTTC.

The rearrangement joins TRBV2 to TRBJ2-2, with 9 nucleotides matching TRBD2. Germline CDR1 is SNHLY and CDR2 is FYNNEI. The ends lost 6 bases at V and 0 bases at J; junction bases unmatched: 5. The CDR3 is made up of 16 amino acids. The DNA for the CDR3 is TGTGCCAGCAGCATCCGACTAGCGGCGAACACCGGGGAGCTGTTTTTT. This translates into CASSIRLAANTGELFF.

In its sample, this clone was seen once. The V gene is TRBV27, the J gene TRBJ2-5, with 7 positions matching TRBD2. Germline V lookup: CDR1 MNHEY, CDR2 SMNVEV (reference sequence). The CDR3 is 17 residues long. Unmatched junction bases numbered 12, after V lost 5 bases and J lost 0 bases. CDR3 sequence: CASSPSRLAAYQETQYF. As DNA, the CDR3 is TGTGCCAGCAGTCCCTCCCGACTAGCCGCGTACCAAGAGACCCAGTACTTC.

V and J are TRBV2 and TRBJ2-4; D is unclear. V lost 6 bases to trimming and J lost 8 bases, with 20 bases between them. CDR1 and CDR2 (germline): SNHLY, FYNNEI. CDR3 size: 15 residues. The CDR3 DNA reads as TGTGCCAGCAGCGAGTCCCCGCCGATGCGGCACATTCAGTACTTC. It is translated as CASSESPPMRHIQYF.

The chain uses TRBV28 and TRBJ2-7, with 14 positions matching TRBD2. The CDR3 has 17 residues. The germline CDR1 and CDR2 sequences are MDHEN and SYDVKM. Unmatched junction bases numbered 11, after V lost 5 bases and J lost 5 bases. This CDR3 is CASSIGTSGRYGDEQYF. In DNA, the CDR3 is TGTGCCAGCAGTATAGGGACTAGCGGGAGATATGGCGACGAGCAGTACTTC.

This chain links TRBV10-1 with TRBJ2-7; 8 nucleotides agree with TRBD1. J lost 6 bases, V lost 10 bases, and 8 bases had no gene match. CDR1 and CDR2 (germline): WNHNN, SYGVQD (reference sequence). The CDR3 extends over 12 amino acids. As DNA, the CDR3 is TGCGCCAACAAGGTCAGGGGGCGCGAGCAGTACTTC. Translation: CANKVRGREQYF.

The V gene is TRBV4-3, the J gene TRBJ1-5; 7 nucleotides line up with TRBD1. The CDR3 runs 18 residues. Germline V gene lookup returns CDR1 LGHNA and CDR2 YSLEER. After removal of 0 bases from V and 0 bases from J, the junction contained 8 bases not matched to a gene. The CDR3 reads CASSQDLRRGLSNQPQHF. The CDR3 DNA follows: TGCGCCAGCAGCCAAGATCTCAGAAGGGGGCTTAGCAATCAGCCCCAGCATTTT.

CDR3 nucleotide sequence: TGCAGCGTTGTTAGGGACAGCACCGAGACCCAGTACTTC. Its translation: CSVVRDSTETQYF. The rearrangement joins TRBV29-1 to TRBJ2-5; 7 nucleotides line up with TRBD1. After removal of 4 bases from V and 5 bases from J, the junction contained 7 bases not matched to a gene. The CDR3 has 13 residues. In germline, CDR1 is SQVTM, CDR2 ANQGSEA.

The chain employs TRBV7-2 and TRBJ2-3; TRBD2 matches at 8 bases. V was clipped by 2 bases and J by 0 bases; unmatched bases: 1. The V gene's germline CDR1 is SGHTA and CDR2 FQGNSA. The CDR3 has 15 amino acids. CDR3 protein: CASSLTGGSTDTQYF. CDR3 bases: TGTGCCAGCAGCTTAACGGGAGGGAGCACAGATACGCAGTATTTT.

J is TRBJ2-3 and V is TRBV19; TRBD2 is a possible D gene (6 bases). This CDR3 contains 17 residues. Germline V CDR1 and CDR2: LNHDA, SQIVND (reference sequence). V shed 2 bases and J shed 1 base, with 16 bases lying between them. CDR3 DNA: TGTGCCAGTAGTATATTAGGCGGGACGGGAGGCACAGATACGCAGTATTTT. Translating it yields CASSILGGTGGTDTQYF.

The chain recombines TRBV19 with TRBJ2-7; TRBD1 aligns across 7 bases. Germline loops: CDR1 LNHDA, CDR2 SQIVND (reference sequence). The CDR3 consists of 11 residues. Trimming removed 5 bases from V and 9 bases from J; junction bases left unmatched: 4. The CDR3 reads CASSDRDRQYF. For the CDR3, the DNA is TGTGCCAGTAGTGACCGGGACAGGCAGTACTTC.

In nucleotides, the CDR3 is TGTGCCAGCAGCTTATGGGGGACTCGCTCTGGAAACACCATATATTTT. As protein: CASSLWGTRSGNTIYF. The chain is built from TRBV7-6 and TRBJ1-3; maybe TRBD1 (5 bases). The V gene lost 2 bases and the J gene lost 0 bases, with 11 bases spanning the gap. Germline V gene lookup returns CDR1 SGHVS and CDR2 FNYEAQ. The CDR3 totals 16 residues.

The chain uses TRBV27 and TRBJ2-5; 9 positions agree with TRBD1. The DNA end is more similar to TRBJ2-7, so the J call may be wrong. The V gene's germline CDR1 is MNHEY and CDR2 SMNVEV (reference sequence). CDR3 length: 15 residues. CDR3 protein: CASSPDGQGFYEQYF. CDR3 in DNA: TGTGCCAGCAGCCCAGATGGACAGGGGTTCTACGAGCAGTACTTC.

J is TRBJ2-3 and V is TRBV28; perhaps TRBD1 as D (6 bases). The V end was cut by 6 bases, the J end by 2 bases, with 18 bases between. Germline CDR1 MDHEN, CDR2 SYDVKM. The CDR3 consists of 16 residues. CDR3 coding DNA: TGTGCCAGCAGGCCCTCATACAGGGTCCTCACAGATACGCAGTATTTT. Translating gives CASRPSYRVLTDTQYF. Using reference TRBV28 and TRBJ2-3 for the parts outside the CDR3, the full variable domain is DVKVTQSSRYLVKRTGEKVFLECVQDMDHENMFWYRQDPGLGLRLIYFSYDVKMKEKGDIPEGYSVSREKKERFSLILESASTNQTSMYLCASRPSYRVLTDTQYFGPGTRLTVL.

The chain carries TRBV7-2 and TRBJ2-7; D possibly corresponds to TRBD1 (5 bases). Looked up from germline, CDR1 is SGHTA and CDR2 is FQGNSA. The CDR3 contains 15 residues. V lost 3 bases and J lost 7, with 19 bases in between. CDR3 in DNA: TGTGCCAGCAGCTTTGTGGGGCAGGGATCGAGGGAGCAGTACTTC. Protein sequence: CASSFVGQGSREQYF.